A selection of T cell receptor beta chains follows, all from one sample in a study of radiation and T cells in renal cell carcinoma. Libraries were prepared by immunoSEQ multiplex PCR; TCRdb keeps only in-frame clonotypes and omits some of them. Among more than 75,000 clones, 65% to 90% were seen once, and the ten largest hold approximately 22%. The sequencing here drew on blood, taken from a patient whose treatment included radiotherapy and nephrectomy. The receptors originated from a woman between 50 and 59 years old with renal cell carcinoma. Both conserved end residues are part of each CDR3. D genes are given only for firm matches.

J: TRBJ1-1; D: NA; V: TRBV7-8; CDR3: CASSPGGAVNTEAFF; DNA: TGTGCCAGCAGCCCCGGGGGAGCGGTGAACACTGAAGCTTTCTTT
J: TRBJ1-1; D: NA; V: TRBV5-6; CDR3: CASSPRGFGGTEAFF; DNA: TGTGCCAGCAGCCCGCGGGGGTTTGGGGGCACTGAAGCTTTCTTT
J: TRBJ2-7; D: NA; V: TRBV13; CDR3: CASSPASTHEQYF; DNA: TGTGCCAGCAGCCCGGCCTCGACACACGAGCAGTACTTC
J: TRBJ2-3; D: TRBD1; V: TRBV5-4; CDR3: CASSRDSSTDTQYF; DNA: TGTGCCAGCAGCCGGGACAGCAGCACAGATACGCAGTATTTT
J: TRBJ2-7; D: TRBD1; V: TRBV9; CDR3: CASSRGQDPREQYF; DNA: TGTGCCAGCAGCAGGGGGCAAGACCCTAGAGAGCAGTACTTC
J: TRBJ1-5; D: NA; V: TRBV15; CDR3: CATSRGKDKGNQPQHF; DNA: TGTGCCACCAGCAGAGGGAAGGACAAAGGAAATCAGCCCCAGCATTTT
J: TRBJ2-7; D: NA; V: TRBV4-2; CDR3: CASSQGPAVAEQYF; DNA: TGTGCCAGCAGCCAAGGTCCGGCTGTGGCGGAGCAGTACTTC
J: TRBJ2-7; D: TRBD2; V: TRBV5-1; CDR3: CASSLGPLAGGSYEQYF; DNA: TGCGCCAGCAGCTTGGGACCACTAGCGGGGGGCTCCTACGAGCAGTACTTC
J: TRBJ2-3; D: NA; V: TRBV7-2; CDR3: CASRMNRASTDTQYF; DNA: TGTGCCAGCAGAATGAACAGGGCTAGCACAGATACGCAGTATTTT
J: TRBJ1-5; D: NA; V: TRBV2; CDR3: CASRSDPGGNQPQHF; DNA: TGTGCCAGCAGGTCAGATCCGGGTGGCAATCAGCCCCAGCATTTT